The clone carrying this T cell receptor beta chain was counted between two and nine times. The antigen remains undetermined. These data are taken from a study of T cells in Graves' hyperthyroidism and ophthalmopathy. Study-wide findings and caveats: Most clonotypes expanded in thyroid above 0.001 were likewise present in blood. Ophthalmopathy was told apart from stable hyperthyroidism by a 13 V-J model.

V gave up 4 bases and J gave up 5 bases, with 12 bases separating them. CDR1 and CDR2 (germline): SGDLS, YYNGEE. The CDR3 sequence is 13 residues long. Orbital computed tomography and thyroid ultrasound, together with serum TRAb and thyroxine and clinical symptoms, were used for diagnoses. It was 10 ml of fresh peripheral blood that supplied the PBMCs. There were TCR beta CDR3 regions amplified from RNA transcripts. First-round RT-PCR of the TCR CDR3 relied on the HTBI primer set. TCRdb called the multiplex PCR reads again in MiXCR, with one record for every CDR3 protein. Of around 200,000 distinct CDR3 sequences in the sample, around 20% were seen once.

The sample taken for sequencing was blood. V is TRBV9 and J is TRBJ2-5; TRBD1 might be the D (6 bases). This receptor was identified in a man aged 35 to 55 with Graves' hyperthyroidism. CDR3 amino acids: CASSPRTDETQYF. The CDR3 DNA is TGTGCCAGCAGCCCTCGGACAGATGAGACCCAGTACTTC. The full variable domain, rest sourced from reference TRBV9 and TRBJ2-5, is DSGVTQTPKHLITATGQRVTLRCSPRSGDLSVYWYQQSLDQGLQFLIQYYNGEERAKGNILERFSAQQFPDLHSELNLSSLELGDSALYFCASSPRTDETQYFGPGTRLLVL.